The 18 T cell receptor beta chains below come from one sample, sequenced in a study of Graves' ophthalmopathy and Graves' hyperthyroidism. Using RNA transcripts, the TCR beta CDR3 regions were amplified. A first-round RT-PCR used HTBI primers, followed by a second-round multiplex PCR. Each CDR3 protein is one row after TCRdb ran MiXCR on the multiplex PCR reads. The sample lists 500,000 to 700,000 distinct CDR3 sequences, roughly 39% occurring once. The sample comprised peripheral blood or thyroid tissue (not recorded which). The receptors come from an adult man with Graves' hyperthyroidism.

This clonotype appeared many times. The CDR3: CASSYGSGYEQYF. CDR3 bases: TGTGCCAGCAGTTACGGATCGGGTTACGAGCAGTACTTC. V gene TRBV6-5 combines with J gene TRBJ2-7; D is unresolved. Germline V CDR1 and CDR2: MNHEY, SVGAGI. V was trimmed by 2 bases and J by 4 bases, leaving 9 bases between them. The CDR3 runs to 13 residues.

The V and J genes are TRBV10-3 and TRBJ1-6; D is perhaps TRBD1 (6 bases). This CDR3 spans 12 amino acids. V dropped 9 bases and J dropped 7 bases, with 10 bases sitting between them. Germline V gene data show CDR1 as ENHRY and CDR2 as SYGVKD. Here the CDR3 DNA reads TGTGCCATAACCGACAGGAATTCACCCCTCCACTTT. It is translated as CAITDRNSPLHF.

A note on this clonotype: Given the absence of the conserved phenylalanine or tryptophan at the CDR3 end, a read error is likely. The genes are TRBV7-8 and TRBJ2-7, with 7 bases that match TRBD1. Germline V gives CDR1 SGHVS, CDR2 FQNEAQ. The CDR3 is made up of 15 amino acids. V was pared by 5 bases and J by 1 base, with 8 bases of the junction left unmatched. In DNA, the CDR3 is TGTGCCAGCAGCCAAGCTCCGGGACAGTCCTACGAGCAGTACCTC. It codes for CASSQAPGQSYEQYL.

Here the CDR3 reads CATSSYDRDYHNEKLFF. The DNA for the CDR3 is TGTGCCACCAGCAGCTATGACCGGGACTACCACAATGAAAAACTGTTTTTT. The chain combines TRBV15 with TRBJ1-4; possible D gene TRBD1, 5 bases. Germline assignment: CDR1 LNHNV and CDR2 YYDKDF (reference sequence). The CDR3 is made up of 17 amino acids. The V end lost 3 bases, the J end lost 5 bases, and 19 bases lay between the germline ends.

A word on this clonotype: One base away lies a much larger clone, so this may be a sequencing read error. This chain joins TRBV14 and TRBJ1-2, with a tentative D call TRBD1 (6 bases). The V gene's germline CDR1 is SGHDN and CDR2 FVKESK. This CDR3 has 14 residues. The V end lost 6 bases, the J end lost 7 bases, and 18 bases lay between the germline ends. The CDR3, as DNA: TGTGCCAGCAGGCCTACAGGGCGCGGGTGTGGCTACACCTTC. Amino acid sequence: CASRPTGRGCGYTF.

The genes are TRBV25-1 and TRBJ2-3; TRBD2 agrees at 14 bases. The V segment lost 6 bases and the J segment 5 bases; nucleotides outside the gene matches: 7. The CDR3 is made up of 16 amino acids. Looked up from germline, CDR1 is MGHDK and CDR2 is SYGVNS. The CDR3 protein is CASSSQGLAGEDTQYF. In nucleotides, the CDR3 is TGTGCCAGCAGCTCCCAGGGACTAGCGGGAGAAGATACGCAGTATTTT.

This clonotype has a single count. The chain joins TRBV9 to TRBJ2-6; D uncertain. The V gene's germline CDR1 is SGDLS and CDR2 YYNGEE. The CDR3 sequence is 14 residues long. V was shortened by 3 bases and J by 4 bases, with 8 bases between the two germline ends. The CDR3 loop reads CASSAYSGANVLTF. The CDR3 nucleotides read TGTGCCAGCAGCGCCTACTCAGGGGCCAACGTCCTGACTTTC.

The V and J genes are TRBV5-1 and TRBJ2-3; tentative D call: TRBD1 (6 bases). V was pared by 0 bases and J by 4 bases, with 12 bases between. CDR1 SGHRS and CDR2 YFSETQ come from the germline V gene. CDR3 size: 15 residues. The CDR3 DNA reads as TGCGCCAGCAGCTTGGCCCACAGGGTTGCAGATACGCAGTATTTT. Its protein is CASSLAHRVADTQYF.

This clonotype was picked up many times. The DNA for the CDR3 is TGTGCCAGCAGCCCGCGTGGACAGGGACCCTACGAGCAGTACTTC. As protein: CASSPRGQGPYEQYF. This rearrangement joins TRBV11-2 to TRBJ2-7; TRBD1 aligns across 8 bases. The CDR3 is 15 residues long. Germline lookup yields CDR1 SGHAT and CDR2 FQNNGV. V gave up 5 bases and J gave up 2 bases; unmatched junction bases: 8. Using reference TRBV11-2 and TRBJ2-7 for the parts outside the CDR3, the full variable domain is EAGVAQSPRYKIIEKRQSVAFWCNPISGHATLYWYQQILGQGPKLLIQFQNNGVVDDSQLPKDRFSAERLKGVDSTLKIQPAKLEDSAVYLCASSPRGQGPYEQYFGPGTRLTVT.

As for this clonotype: This clone may be a read error of a much larger clone one base away. This sequence joins TRBV7-2 and TRBJ2-2; 9 bases match TRBD2. V shed 1 base, J shed 0 bases, and the junction held 9 bases outside the gene matches. Germline CDR1 is SGHTA and CDR2 is FQGNSA. The CDR3 runs to 19 residues. The chain's CDR3 is CASSLVASGTLANTGELFF. CDR3 coding DNA: TGTGCCAGCAGCTTAGTCGCTAGCGGGACGCTCGCGAACACCGGGGAGCTGTTTTTT.

This clonotype was observed at least ten times. The genes are TRBV4-1 and TRBJ1-1; possible D gene TRBD1, 6 bases. Trimming took off 3 bases at V and 11 bases at J, with 13 bases between the two ends. The germline V gene encodes CDR1 MGHRA and CDR2 YSYEKL. The CDR3 consists of 12 residues. DNA for the CDR3: TGCGCCAGCAGCCACCAGGGGCGTGAGGCTTTCTTT. This gives the protein CASSHQGREAFF.

This clonotype was picked up many times. The CDR3 region is CASRSGQEHTGELFF. DNA of the CDR3: TGTGCCAGCAGGTCGGGACAGGAGCACACCGGGGAGCTGTTTTTT. The rearrangement joins TRBV6-5 to TRBJ2-2; 8 bases are shared with TRBD1. CDR3 length: 15 amino acids. Losses at the gene ends were 6 bases for V and 3 bases for J; bases not matched to a gene: 6. The germline V gene has CDR1 MNHEY and CDR2 SVGAGI.

This clonotype was found a few times. The chain links TRBV6-5 to TRBJ2-2; D gene uncertain. The CDR3 runs to 15 residues. In germline, CDR1 is MNHEY, CDR2 SVGAGI. Trimming stripped 0 bases from V and 0 bases from J, with 5 bases between. The DNA of the CDR3 is TGTGCCAGCAGTTACTCGACCGCGAACACCGGGGAGCTGTTTTTT. It specifies CASSYSTANTGELFF.

This clonotype was picked up a small number of times. A single base separates this from a much larger clone, so it may be a read error. The V and J genes are TRBV20-1 and TRBJ2-6; 12 nucleotides align to TRBD1. The germline V gene encodes CDR1 DFQATT and CDR2 SNEGSKA (reference sequence). This CDR3 region has 17 residues. The DNA of the CDR3 is TGCAGTGCTAGTTACGGGACAGGGGGCTCTGGGGCCAACGTCCCGACTTTC. Translation gives CSASYGTGGSGANVPTF.

This clonotype occurred many times. V is TRBV19 and J is TRBJ1-6; D remains ambiguous. The CDR3 runs to 12 residues. CDR1 is LNHDA and CDR2 is SQIVND in the germline V gene (reference sequence). Trimming took 7 bases from V and 9 from J, leaving 10 bases between them. The CDR3 protein is CASTNGVSPLHF. The CDR3 coding sequence is TGTGCCAGTACCAACGGGGTTTCACCCCTCCACTTT.

The V and J genes are TRBV24-1 and TRBJ2-7; D is possibly TRBD1 or TRBD2 (5 bases each). From germline, CDR1 is KGHDR and CDR2 SFDVKD. V lost 2 bases and J 5 bases, leaving 12 bases between the germline ends. This CDR3 has 14 amino acids. CDR3 DNA: TGTGCCACCAGTGATTCGGGACGGCTTCACGAGCAGTACTTC. Protein: CATSDSGRLHEQYF.

This clonotype was detected ten times or more. The rearrangement uses TRBV6-1 and TRBJ1-1, with a weak D call TRBD1 (5 bases). V lost 7 bases and J lost 3, with 12 bases in between. This CDR3 has 13 residues. Germline V CDR1 and CDR2: MNHNS, SASEGT. Written as DNA, the CDR3 is TGTGCCAGCATTACCCTGACAGACACTGAAGCTTTCTTT. Its translation: CASITLTDTEAFF.

The chain employs TRBV10-3 and TRBJ1-1; D is perhaps TRBD1 (5 bases). Germline-derived CDR1 and CDR2 are ENHRY and SYGVKD. Trimming stripped 2 bases from V and 2 bases from J, with 12 bases between. The CDR3 runs to 15 residues. The CDR3 sequence is CAISEVSGANTEAFF. CDR3 coding DNA: TGTGCCATCAGTGAGGTCTCTGGGGCCAACACTGAAGCTTTCTTT.